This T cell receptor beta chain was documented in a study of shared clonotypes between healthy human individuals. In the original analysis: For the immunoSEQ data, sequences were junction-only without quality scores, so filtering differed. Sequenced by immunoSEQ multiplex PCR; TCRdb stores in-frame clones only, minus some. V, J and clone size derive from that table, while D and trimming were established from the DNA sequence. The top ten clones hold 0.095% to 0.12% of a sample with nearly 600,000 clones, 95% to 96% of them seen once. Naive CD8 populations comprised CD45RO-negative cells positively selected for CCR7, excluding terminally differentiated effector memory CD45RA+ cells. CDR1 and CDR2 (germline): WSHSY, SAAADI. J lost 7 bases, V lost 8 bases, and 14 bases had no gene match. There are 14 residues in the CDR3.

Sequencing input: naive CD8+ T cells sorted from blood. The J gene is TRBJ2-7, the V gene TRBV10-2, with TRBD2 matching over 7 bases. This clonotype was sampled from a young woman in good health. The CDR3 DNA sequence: TGCGCCAGCCGAAGAGAGGGAGGGCCGGGGGAGCAGTACTTC. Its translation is CASRREGGPGEQYF.